A single sample gave rise to the 16 T cell receptor beta chains below, sequenced in a study of T cells expressing NK-cell markers. TCRdb reprocessed the 5' RACE reads; each CDR3 protein has one entry and no DNA is given. Recorded for this sample: 200,000 to 300,000 distinct CDR3 sequences. Sequenced sample: blood T cells: a sorted CD56 or NKG2C T cell subset, CD4+ or CD8+ T cells, or bulk PBMC T cells (not recorded which). The receptors stem from a man aged 18 to 29 in good health.

V and J are TRBV15 and TRBJ2-3. The CDR3 consists of 14 residues. Germline lookup yields CDR1 LNHNV and CDR2 YYDKDF (reference sequence). CDR3 loop: CATRRGSSTDTQYF.

The genes are TRBV5-6 and TRBJ2-1; TCRdb's D call of TRBD1 is untestable without DNA. CDR1 and CDR2 (germline): SGHDT, YYEEEE. CDR3 length equals 14 residues. The CDR3 region is CASSPRPSNNEQFF.

J is TRBJ1-2 and V is TRBV19; TCRdb's assignment of TRBD1 cannot be checked, as there is no DNA. In germline, CDR1 is LNHDA, CDR2 SQIVND (reference sequence). CDR3 length: 12 amino acids. CDR3 sequence reads: CASEGENYGYTF.

The chain has TRBV6-2 or TRBV6-3 and TRBJ2-1; the TRBD2 assignment by TCRdb is unverifiable without DNA. The CDR3 spans 16 residues. From germline, CDR1 is MNHEY and CDR2 SVGEGT. This chain's CDR3 is CASSPGTSGSQNEQFF.

The chain recombines TRBV14 with TRBJ2-3. CDR3 size: 12 residues. In germline, CDR1 is SGHDN, CDR2 FVKESK. The CDR3 sequence: CASSRVTDTQYF.

The rearrangement uses TRBV20-1 and TRBJ2-2; the TCRdb call, TRBD1, lacks DNA for checking. The CDR3 covers 15 residues. CDR1 DFQATT and CDR2 SNEGSKA come from the germline V gene (reference sequence). The CDR3: CSARVGTGGTGELFF.

The V call is TRBV18, the J call TRBJ2-1; without DNA, the TCRdb call of TRBD1 cannot be checked. This CDR3 contains 15 residues. The germline CDR1 and CDR2 sequences are KGHSH and LQKENI. CDR3 residues: CASSPRQGGSNEQFF.

The chain couples TRBV4-2 to TRBJ2-2; TCRdb's D call of TRBD2 is untestable without DNA. CDR3 length: 16 amino acids. In germline, CDR1 is LGHNA, CDR2 YNFKEQ. The CDR3 spells CASSQDTLDNTGELFF.

The rearrangement uses TRBV18 and TRBJ1-1. Germline V lookup: CDR1 KGHSH, CDR2 LQKENI. This CDR3 region has 14 residues. The CDR3 region is CASSPTEQNTEAFF. Looking up the rest from reference TRBV18 and TRBJ1-1 gives the full variable domain: NAGVMQNPRHLVRRRGQEARLRCSPMKGHSHVYWYRQLPEEGLKFMVYLQKENIIDESGMPKERFSAEFPKEGPSILRIQQVVRGDSAAYFCASSPTEQNTEAFFGQGTRLTVV.

The chain joins TRBV10-3 to TRBJ2-2; TCRdb names TRBD2, which stays unverified in the absence of DNA. Germline CDR1 and CDR2: ENHRY and SYGVKD. CDR3 length: 17 amino acids. The CDR3 region is CAIRGNVPVLGTGELFF.

The chain uses TRBV11-3 and TRBJ2-3; absent DNA, TCRdb's TRBD2 call cannot be checked. The CDR3 loop spans 12 amino acids. Germline V gene data show CDR1 as SGHNT and CDR2 as YENEEA. The CDR3 reads CASSLDGGPRYF.

The chain couples TRBV25-1 to TRBJ2-1; TCRdb's assignment of TRBD2 cannot be checked, as there is no DNA. Germline CDR1 and CDR2: MGHDK and SYGVNS. CDR3 length equals 16 residues. The CDR3 sequence: CASSELRTSDNNEQFF.

The chain employs TRBV27 and TRBJ1-5; TCRdb's D gene call, TRBD1, goes unchecked for lack of DNA. The CDR3 contains 15 residues. Germline lookup yields CDR1 MNHEY and CDR2 SMNVEV (reference sequence). Here the CDR3 reads CASSSGTDSNQPQHF.

This chain uses TRBV10-3 with TRBJ2-1; TCRdb outputs TRBD1, but without DNA this stays unchecked. Germline CDR1 and CDR2: ENHRY and SYGVKD. This CDR3 spans 14 amino acids. The CDR3 here is CAIRRDTSYNEQFF.

The J gene is TRBJ1-4, the V gene TRBV20-1. The CDR3 contains 14 residues. Germline lookup yields CDR1 DFQATT and CDR2 SNEGSKA (reference sequence). CDR3 amino acids: CSARGGAANEKLFF.

CDR3 sequence reads: CSAATGVFGDTQYF. The gene calls are TRBV20-1 and TRBJ2-3; TCRdb returns TRBD1, unconfirmable since there is no DNA. This CDR3 is 14 amino acids long. Looked up from germline, CDR1 is DFQATT and CDR2 is SNEGSKA (reference sequence).